These 15 T cell receptor beta chains came from one sample sequenced in a study of blood T cells in healthy people across ages. With a J-beta primer mix and a sample-barcoded 5' primer, a second PCR ran about 7 to 12 cycles. Via MiXCR, TCRdb re-called the 5' RACE reads, giving one row per CDR3 protein. The sample holds more than 650,000 distinct CDR3 sequences, about a fifth seen once. Material: blood. The receptor set was obtained from a man between 65 and 85 years old in good health.

This clonotype was detected only a few times. The chain employs TRBV6-5 and TRBJ2-1; tentatively, D is TRBD1 (6 bases). The CDR3 is 14 residues long. Germline loops: CDR1 MNHEY, CDR2 SVGAGI. V dropped 5 bases and J dropped 4 bases, with 12 bases sitting between them. CDR3 sequence reads: CASSLDRPYNEQFF. The CDR3 DNA follows: TGTGCCAGCAGTCTGGACAGACCTTACAATGAGCAGTTCTTC.

This clonotype was counted between two and nine times. The genes are TRBV5-1 and TRBJ2-1, with D perhaps given as TRBD1 or TRBD2 (7 bases each). The length of the CDR3 is 14 residues. V gave up 3 bases and J gave up 7 bases, with 14 bases separating them. The germline V gene has CDR1 SGHRS and CDR2 YFSETQ. The CDR3 is CASSSQGGSNEQFF. In nucleotides, the CDR3 is TGCGCCAGCAGCTCCCAGGGGGGGTCAAATGAGCAGTTCTTC.

V gene TRBV12-3 or TRBV12-4 combines with J gene TRBJ2-6; TRBD1 or TRBD2 may be the D gene (5 bases each). The germline V and J ends were trimmed by 1 base and 0 bases, with 10 bases remaining between them. This CDR3 is built from 17 residues. The CDR3 DNA reads TGTGCCAGCAGTTTAGGGGGGTTCCTCTCTGGGGCCAACGTCCTGACTTTC. Translated: CASSLGGFLSGANVLTF.

The chain couples TRBV12-3 or TRBV12-4 to TRBJ1-3; no clear D gene. Trimming removed 2 bases at V and 0 bases at J, with 5 bases between. This CDR3 has 14 residues. The CDR3 coding sequence is TGTGCCAGCAGTTTAATTTACTCTGGAAACACCATATATTTT. This codes for CASSLIYSGNTIYF.

This clonotype was seen a few times. The rearrangement links TRBV20-1 to TRBJ2-1; possibly TRBD2 for D (5 bases). Per the germline V gene, CDR1 is DFQATT and CDR2 is SNEGSKA (reference sequence). CDR3 size: 16 residues. Trimming took off 0 bases at V and 8 bases at J, with 20 bases between the two ends. CDR3 nucleotide sequence: TGCAGTGCTAGAGACCAACTCGGGAATAGTTGGGATGAGCAGTTCTTC. It translates to CSARDQLGNSWDEQFF.

V is TRBV10-1 and J is TRBJ2-3, with 8 positions matching TRBD1. This CDR3 has 15 residues. Germline V gene sequence: CDR1 WNHNN, CDR2 SYGVQD (reference sequence). Trimming cost V 3 bases and J 6 bases; bases outside gene matches: 8. The chain's CDR3 is CASSEGQGARDTQYF. The CDR3 DNA follows: TGCGCCAGCAGTGAAGGGCAGGGGGCAAGGGATACGCAGTATTTT.

This rearrangement joins TRBV20-1 to TRBJ1-6; D is ambiguous. The CDR3 loop spans 15 amino acids. The germline gives CDR1 DFQATT, CDR2 SNEGSKA (reference sequence). Trimming took off 1 base at V and 8 bases at J, with 15 bases between the two ends. The CDR3 coding sequence is TGCAGTGCTAGAGTCGGCGGAGCATTGGATTCACCCCTCCACTTT. Protein sequence: CSARVGGALDSPLHF.

This rearrangement joins TRBV6-5 to TRBJ1-1; the D is unclear. The CDR3 loop spans 13 amino acids. The V end lost 7 bases, the J end lost 4 bases, and 13 bases lay between the germline ends. CDR1 and CDR2 (germline): MNHEY, SVGAGI. The CDR3 DNA is TGTGCCAGCACACGGGGTGGCATCACTGAAGCTTTCTTT. Translating gives CASTRGGITEAFF.

This clonotype has at least ten counts. CDR3 sequence: CAIMGTGSTDTQYF. For the CDR3, the DNA is TGTGCCATCATGGGGACAGGGAGCACAGATACGCAGTATTTT. This chain uses TRBV10-3 with TRBJ2-3, with TRBD1 matching over 9 bases. The ends lost 7 bases at V and 0 bases at J; junction bases unmatched: 2. This CDR3 has 14 residues. CDR1 is ENHRY, CDR2 SYGVKD, per germline.

This clonotype was observed a handful of times. The chain uses TRBV9 and TRBJ2-1; D may be TRBD1 (6 bases). The length of the CDR3 is 15 residues. CDR1 is SGDLS and CDR2 is YYNGEE in the germline V gene. V lost 4 bases to trimming and J lost 6 bases, with 17 bases between them. The CDR3 loop reads CASSHRTDLLNEQFF. The CDR3 bases are TGTGCCAGCAGCCATCGGACAGACCTCCTCAATGAGCAGTTCTTC.

The rearrangement links TRBV7-8 to TRBJ2-3; 13 bases map to TRBD2. V gave up 5 bases and J gave up 3 bases; unmatched junction bases: 8. The length of the CDR3 is 17 residues. The germline gives CDR1 SGHVS, CDR2 FQNEAQ. The DNA of the CDR3 is TGTGCCAGCAGCGGAGGGGGACTAGCGGGGCGTACAGATACGCAGTATTTT. Its protein is CASSGGGLAGRTDTQYF.

CDR3 DNA sequence: TGTGCCAGCAGCCGATGGACAGGGGGCGAAGAGACCCAGTACTTC. Amino acid sequence: CASSRWTGGEETQYF. This chain connects TRBV14 to TRBJ2-5; 11 bases fit TRBD1. Trimming removed 4 bases from V and 3 bases from J; junction bases left unmatched: 4. Per germline, CDR1 SGHDN and CDR2 FVKESK. The CDR3 runs to 15 residues.

This clonotype was counted a single time. One end of the junction varies from germline; a read error may be responsible. This chain joins TRBV5-1 and TRBJ1-5; 7 bases match TRBD1. Germline V gene sequence: CDR1 SGHRS, CDR2 YFSETQ. This CDR3 has 17 amino acids. The CDR3 nucleotides are TGCGCCAGCAGCTTGGTTCCAGGGGGAGAGAGCAATCAGCCCCAGCCTTTT. It yields the protein CASSLVPGGESNQPQPF. Complete variable domain (other parts from reference TRBV5-1 and TRBJ1-5): KAGVTQTPRYLIKTRGQQVTLSCSPISGHRSVSWYQQTPGQGLQFLFEYFSETQRNKGNFPGRFSGRQFSNSRSEMNVSTLELGDSALYLCASSLVPGGESNQPQPFGDGTRLSIL.

The J gene is TRBJ1-1, the V gene TRBV6-6; D not resolved. Trimming took off 6 bases at V and 2 bases at J, with 4 bases between the two ends. Germline CDR1 and CDR2: MNHNY and SVGAGI (reference sequence). The CDR3 consists of 11 residues. CDR3 protein: CASRDNTEAFF. CDR3 DNA: TGTGCCAGCAGGGACAACACTGAAGCTTTCTTT.

A remark on this clonotype: A junction end diverges from the germline sequence, so it may reflect a read error. The chain links TRBV29-1 to TRBJ2-3; TRBD2 aligns across 14 bases. From germline, CDR1 is SQVTM and CDR2 ANQGSEA. The length of the CDR3 is 11 residues. CDR3: CSVEPTSGGVF. As DNA, the CDR3 is TGCAGCGTTGAGCCGACTAGCGGGGGGGTTTTT.